The 22 T cell receptor beta chains below were found in one sample sequenced in a study of blood T cell repertoires in COVID-19. Measured with immunoSEQ multiplex PCR; TCRdb has only the in-frame clones, and not every one. The table shows hundreds of thousands of clones, with 70% to 90% occurring only once. The material sequenced was peripheral blood. These receptors originate from a man between 18 and 29 years old with COVID-19, enrolled during active disease.

The chain recombines TRBV12-1 with TRBJ2-7; the table's D gene call, TRBD2, was not cross checked with the DNA. TRBV12-1 is annotated as a pseudogene. This CDR3 has 11 amino acids. CDR3 region: CASSPLYEQYF. CDR3 DNA: TGTGCCAGCAGCCCACTCTACGAGCAGTACTTC.

This clone was detected only a few times. The J gene is TRBJ2-7, the V gene TRBV27; weak D call: TRBD2 (5 bases). The CDR3 extends over 14 amino acids. V was cut by 11 bases and J by 0 bases, with 17 bases left in between. Germline V gene sequence: CDR1 MNHEY, CDR2 SMNVEV (reference sequence). The CDR3 nucleotides are TGTGCCGCGGGTGGAGCGGCTCCCTCCTACGAGCAGTACTTC. It is translated as CAAGGAAPSYEQYF.

This rearrangement joins TRBV3-1 (or the pseudogene TRBV3-2) to TRBJ1-5; possible D gene TRBD1, 5 bases. CDR1 and CDR2 (germline): LGHDT, YNNKEL (reference sequence). The CDR3 extends over 14 amino acids. V was clipped by 4 bases and J by 5 bases, with 12 bases between them. The CDR3 nucleotides read TGTGCCAGCAGCCCGGGGCGGGGACATCAGCCCCAGCATTTT. Residues: CASSPGRGHQPQHF.

The V gene is TRBV9, the J gene TRBJ1-1; 7 bases map to TRBD1. This CDR3 is 12 amino acids long. V shed 4 bases and J 7 bases; nucleotides not matched to a gene: 4. Germline CDR1 SGDLS, CDR2 YYNGEE. The CDR3 here is CASSPRDSEAFF. CDR3 DNA sequence: TGTGCCAGCAGCCCCCGGGACAGTGAAGCTTTCTTT.

The chain carries TRBV5-1 and TRBJ2-1; 9 nucleotides align to TRBD2. The CDR3 runs 17 residues. Germline CDR1 reads SGHRS; CDR2 reads YFSETQ. The junction had 9 bases not matched to a gene; V was cut back by 0 bases and J by 5 bases. The CDR3 spells CASSLAGAGGQNNEQFF. The DNA for the CDR3 is TGCGCCAGCAGCTTGGCTGGAGCGGGGGGTCAAAACAATGAGCAGTTCTTC.

V and J are TRBV11-2 and TRBJ2-7; the D gene is possibly TRBD1 (6 bases). V was cut by 5 bases and J by 2 bases, with 10 bases left in between. This CDR3 region has 13 residues. The germline CDR1 and CDR2 sequences are SGHAT and FQNNGV. The CDR3 reads CASSGTIPYEQYF. CDR3 nucleotides: TGTGCCAGCAGCGGGACAATTCCCTACGAGCAGTACTTC.

The chain couples TRBV10-3 to TRBJ2-6; 8 bases fit TRBD1. The CDR3 is made up of 17 amino acids. Germline V lookup: CDR1 ENHRY, CDR2 SYGVKD. V was pared by 6 bases and J by 0 bases, with 7 bases of the junction left unmatched. CDR3 loop: CAIRPGQETSGANVLTF. CDR3 DNA sequence: TGTGCCATCAGACCGGGACAGGAAACCTCTGGGGCCAACGTCCTGACTTTC.

This chain links TRBV7-9 with TRBJ2-4, with 7 bases lining up with TRBD2. V trimming: 5 bases; J trimming: 3 bases; junction bases outside the gene matches: 7. The CDR3 loop spans 15 amino acids. Germline V gene data show CDR1 as SEHNR and CDR2 as FQNEAQ (reference sequence). The CDR3 coding sequence is TGTGCCAGCAGCCCCACTAGCGCCTACAAAAACATTCAGTACTTC. Translated: CASSPTSAYKNIQYF.

This clone was picked up one time. The chain has TRBV7-3 and TRBJ2-3; TRBD2 aligns across 11 bases. The CDR3 totals 16 residues. Unmatched junction bases numbered 4, after V lost 5 bases and J lost 0 bases. Germline loops: CDR1 SGHTA, CDR2 FQGTGA. The CDR3 DNA follows: TGTGCCAGCAGCCTAGCGGGAGGATCTAGCACAGATACGCAGTATTTT. Translating it yields CASSLAGGSSTDTQYF. Using reference TRBV7-3 and TRBJ2-3 for the parts outside the CDR3, the full variable domain is GAGVSQTPSNKVTEKGKYVELRCDPISGHTALYWYRQSLGQGPEFLIYFQGTGAADDSGLPNDRFFAVRPEGSVSTLKIQRTERGDSAVYLCASSLAGGSSTDTQYFGPGTRLTVL.

This chain uses TRBV24-1 with TRBJ1-5; tentative D call: TRBD1 (6 bases). The CDR3 is 15 amino acids. CDR1 KGHDR and CDR2 SFDVKD come from the germline V gene. V lost 1 base to trimming and J lost 4 bases, with 10 bases between them. This CDR3 reads CATSDFRGGNQPQHF. The CDR3 nucleotides are TGTGCCACCAGTGATTTCAGGGGCGGAAATCAGCCCCAGCATTTT.

This clone has just a few counts. The chain links TRBV5-6 to TRBJ1-4, with D maybe TRBD1 (5 bases). Germline-derived CDR1 and CDR2 are SGHDT and YYEEEE. The CDR3 has 13 amino acids. V shed 7 bases and J shed 5 bases, with 12 bases lying between them. Here the CDR3 reads CASQGRENEKLFF. DNA of the CDR3: TGTGCCAGCCAGGGCAGGGAAAATGAAAAACTGTTTTTT.

V usage is TRBV6-1 and J usage is TRBJ1-1, with D unresolved. The CDR3 contains 14 residues. Germline CDR1 is MNHNS and CDR2 is SASEGT. V gave up 3 bases and J gave up 6 bases, with 14 bases separating them. DNA for the CDR3: TGTGCCAGCAGTGATTACCACGCGGTAGCTGAAGCTTTCTTT. It specifies CASSDYHAVAEAFF.

The V call is TRBV19, the J call TRBJ1-3, with D unresolved. Per germline, CDR1 LNHDA and CDR2 SQIVND (reference sequence). Trimming pared 2 bases from V and 2 bases from J, leaving 13 bases between. The CDR3 is 16 residues long. The CDR3 spells CASSISGRQPGNTIYF. In DNA, the CDR3 is TGTGCCAGTAGTATATCAGGCAGGCAACCTGGAAACACCATATATTTT.

This chain joins TRBV10-3 and TRBJ1-4; D is unresolved. Per the germline V gene, CDR1 is ENHRY and CDR2 is SYGVKD. The CDR3 consists of 12 residues. Trimming shortened V by 3 bases and J by 8 bases, and 7 bases separated the two germline ends. The CDR3 loop reads CAISDGSEKLFF. CDR3 sequence (DNA): TGTGCCATCAGTGACGGGAGCGAAAAACTGTTTTTT.

The chain links TRBV4-1 to TRBJ1-1; D remains unclear. The V and J ends lost 1 base and 0 bases respectively, with 9 bases between them. The germline gives CDR1 MGHRA, CDR2 YSYEKL. The CDR3 extends over 15 amino acids. As DNA, the CDR3 is TGCGCCAGCAGCCAAGTGCCCGGGGTGAACACTGAAGCTTTCTTT. It is translated as CASSQVPGVNTEAFF.

The chain combines TRBV2 with TRBJ1-5; D is perhaps TRBD1 (6 bases). CDR3 length: 15 residues. Trimming removed 3 bases from V and 4 bases from J, with 13 bases in between. Germline CDR1 reads SNHLY; CDR2 reads FYNNEI. Here the CDR3 DNA reads TGTGCCAGCAGTGACGAGGGGGTTGGGAATCAGCCCCAGCATTTT. This gives the protein CASSDEGVGNQPQHF.

This clone was seen just once. The V call is TRBV11-3, the J call TRBJ1-6; D call uncertain. CDR3 length equals 13 residues. CDR1 is SGHNT and CDR2 is YENEEA in the germline V gene. The ends were cut back, 5 bases at V and 10 bases at J, with 12 bases in the middle. CDR3 nucleotide sequence: TGTGCCAGCAGCAGCCCCCTAGGATCACCCCTCCACTTT. The encoded protein is CASSSPLGSPLHF.

The chain recombines TRBV7-3 with TRBJ2-3, with a weak D call TRBD2 (5 bases). The CDR3 has 14 residues. CDR1 is SGHTA and CDR2 is FQGTGA in the germline V gene. V was cut by 2 bases and J by 2 bases, with 8 bases left in between. The CDR3 sequence: CASSLYGITDTQYF. The CDR3 DNA follows: TGTGCCAGCAGCTTATACGGGATCACAGATACGCAGTATTTT.

J is TRBJ2-1 and V is TRBV14, with D possibly being TRBD2 (5 bases). Trimming removed 1 base at V and 4 bases at J, with 11 bases between. Germline V CDR1 and CDR2: SGHDN, FVKESK. The CDR3 runs to 15 residues. CDR3 in DNA: TGTGCCAGCAGCCAAGGTGAGGGCCGGTACAATGAGCAGTTCTTC. It translates to CASSQGEGRYNEQFF.

The V call is TRBV29-1, the J call TRBJ2-7; D call uncertain. V lost 2 bases and J lost 3, with 8 bases in between. Germline V gene sequence: CDR1 SQVTM, CDR2 ANQGSEA. CDR3 length: 12 amino acids. In DNA, the CDR3 is TGCAGCGTTGAACCCCACGGCTACGAGCAGTACTTC. This gives the protein CSVEPHGYEQYF.

V and J are TRBV19 and TRBJ2-2; tentative D call: TRBD1 (5 bases). Germline V gene sequence: CDR1 LNHDA, CDR2 SQIVND (reference sequence). This CDR3 is built from 15 residues. V lost 2 bases and J 7 bases, leaving 14 bases between the germline ends. CDR3 amino acids: CASSIFQGRGGELFF. The CDR3 nucleotides read TGTGCCAGTAGTATATTTCAGGGTAGGGGCGGGGAGCTGTTTTTT.

The rearrangement joins TRBV4-1 to TRBJ1-4; TRBD1 is a possible D gene (6 bases). V was clipped by 4 bases and J by 7 bases, with 22 bases between them. Germline CDR1 is MGHRA and CDR2 is YSYEKL. The CDR3 contains 17 residues. The DNA for the CDR3 is TGCGCCAGCAGCCGATTGATGGGGGCAGACAGAACTGAAAAACTGTTTTTT. Translated, it gives CASSRLMGADRTEKLFF.